Below, 8 T cell receptor beta chains from the same sample are listed, as sequenced in a study of Graves' ophthalmopathy and Graves' hyperthyroidism. Transcripts of RNA were the source for amplifying TCR beta CDR3 regions. A first-round RT-PCR used HTBI primers, followed by a second-round multiplex PCR. TCRdb independently ran MiXCR on the multiplex PCR reads; one entry per CDR3 protein. The top ten clones hold approximately 12% of a sample with approximately 1.2 million distinct CDR3 sequences, roughly 35% of them seen once. The sample taken for sequencing was peripheral blood or thyroid tissue (not recorded which). The receptors shown here come from an adult man with Graves' hyperthyroidism.

This clonotype was picked up many times. The V and J genes are TRBV7-9 and TRBJ2-5, with 10 bases fitting TRBD1. The CDR3 length is 15 residues. With 6 bases clipped from V and 5 bases from J, the junction kept 9 bases outside the gene matches. Germline V CDR1 and CDR2: SEHNR, FQNEAQ (reference sequence). The CDR3 reads CASRRQGALSETQYF. The CDR3 bases are TGTGCCAGCAGGCGACAGGGGGCTCTATCGGAGACCCAGTACTTC.

This clonotype was seen a handful of times. The CDR3 protein is CASSITQGLAGGEQYF. In DNA, the CDR3 is TGTGCCAGCAGCATCACTCAGGGACTAGCGGGAGGCGAGCAGTACTTC. The chain uses TRBV2 and TRBJ2-7; 15 bases line up with TRBD2. Trimming removed 6 bases from V and 6 bases from J; junction bases left unmatched: 9. The CDR3 has 16 residues. CDR1 and CDR2 from the germline V gene are SNHLY and FYNNEI.

The V call is TRBV10-3, the J call TRBJ1-5; no firm D call. In germline, CDR1 is ENHRY, CDR2 SYGVKD. Trimming took off 1 base at V and 4 bases at J, with 17 bases between the two ends. This CDR3 has 17 residues. CDR3 sequence: CAISEWMGGLWNQPQHF. DNA for the CDR3: TGTGCCATCAGTGAGTGGATGGGAGGACTTTGGAATCAGCCCCAGCATTTT.

The rearrangement joins TRBV2 to TRBJ2-7; 9 bases are a match to TRBD2. V dropped 5 bases and J dropped 12; count of bases not matched to a gene: 5. CDR1 is SNHLY and CDR2 is FYNNEI in the germline V gene. This CDR3 has 11 amino acids. In DNA form, the CDR3 reads TGTGCCAGCAGTTACGGCGGGAGGGTGTACTTC. It yields the protein CASSYGGRVYF. The variable domain in full, with the rest retrieved from reference TRBV2 and TRBJ2-7, is EPEVTQTPSHQVTQMGQEVILRCVPISNHLYFYWYRQILGQKVEFLVSFYNNEISEKSEIFDDQFSVERPDGSNFTLKIRSTKLEDSAMYFCASSYGGRVYFGPGTRLTVT.

The chain couples TRBV12-3 or TRBV12-4 to TRBJ2-5; D may match TRBD1 or TRBD2 (5 bases each). The CDR3 has 14 residues. Trimming stripped 7 bases from V and 1 base from J, with 13 bases between. CDR3 coding DNA: TGTGCCAGCACCAACCCCGGGGCCCAAGAGACCCAGTACTTC. It translates to CASTNPGAQETQYF.

The V call is TRBV28, the J call TRBJ2-2, with D possibly matching TRBD2 (5 bases). V gave up 3 bases and J gave up 4 bases, with 18 bases separating them. The CDR3 covers 17 residues. Germline V CDR1 and CDR2: MDHEN, SYDVKM. The CDR3 coding sequence is TGTGCCAGCAGTTTGTGGATGAGGGAGACAACCACCGGGGAGCTGTTTTTT. Protein: CASSLWMRETTTGELFF. The variable domain in full, completed from reference TRBV28 and TRBJ2-2, reads DVKVTQSSRYLVKRTGEKVFLECVQDMDHENMFWYRQDPGLGLRLIYFSYDVKMKEKGDIPEGYSVSREKKERFSLILESASTNQTSMYLCASSLWMRETTTGELFFGEGSRLTVL.

This clonotype was detected only once. The chain carries TRBV2 and TRBJ2-5; D possibly corresponds to TRBD2 (5 bases). Trimming took 8 bases from V and 9 from J, leaving 22 bases between them. The CDR3 loop spans 14 amino acids. In germline, CDR1 is SNHLY, CDR2 FYNNEI. The CDR3 region has the DNA TGTGCCAGCCAGCCGACGGGGATGTTGCAGCCCCAGTACTTC. This sequence encodes CASQPTGMLQPQYF.

This clonotype was observed a handful of times. The genes are TRBV20-1 and TRBJ2-7; D may match TRBD1 or TRBD2 (5 bases each). V lost 5 bases, J lost 1 base, and 15 bases lay in between. The V gene's germline CDR1 is DFQATT and CDR2 SNEGSKA (reference sequence). The CDR3 length is 14 residues. The CDR3 loop reads CSALEGTNSYEQYF. The CDR3 DNA sequence: TGCAGTGCTCTAGAGGGGACCAATTCCTACGAGCAGTACTTC.